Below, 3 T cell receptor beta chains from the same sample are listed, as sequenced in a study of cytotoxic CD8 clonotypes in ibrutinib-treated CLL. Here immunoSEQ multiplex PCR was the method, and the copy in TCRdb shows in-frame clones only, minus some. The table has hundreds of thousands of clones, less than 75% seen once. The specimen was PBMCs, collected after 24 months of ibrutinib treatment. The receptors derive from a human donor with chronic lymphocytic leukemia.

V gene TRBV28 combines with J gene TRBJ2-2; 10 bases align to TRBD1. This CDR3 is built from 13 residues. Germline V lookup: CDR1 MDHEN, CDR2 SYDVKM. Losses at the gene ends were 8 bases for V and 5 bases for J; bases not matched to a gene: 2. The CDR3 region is CASRDRGTGELFF. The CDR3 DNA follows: TGTGCCAGCCGGGACAGGGGTACCGGGGAGCTGTTTTTT.

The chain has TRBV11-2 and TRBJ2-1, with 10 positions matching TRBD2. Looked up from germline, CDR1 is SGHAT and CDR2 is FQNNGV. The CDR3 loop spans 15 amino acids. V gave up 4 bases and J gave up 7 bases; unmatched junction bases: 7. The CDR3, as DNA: TGTGCCAGCAGCTCTCAGCGGGAGGGATTAAATGAGCAGTTCTTC. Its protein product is CASSSQREGLNEQFF.

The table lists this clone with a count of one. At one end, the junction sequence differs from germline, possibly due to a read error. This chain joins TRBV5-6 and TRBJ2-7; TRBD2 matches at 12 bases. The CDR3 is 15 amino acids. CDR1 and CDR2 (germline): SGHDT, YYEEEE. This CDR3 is CASSSYGTSGRQTSF. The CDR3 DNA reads TGTGCCAGCAGCTCCTACGGGACTAGCGGGCGTCAAACGAGCTTC.